This T cell receptor (beta chain) was documented in a study of cytomegalovirus exposure and HLA in healthy donors. PCR used 60 Vbeta primers and 13 Jbeta primers. The data were produced by immunoSEQ multiplex PCR, yet TCRdb's version contains in-frame clones alone and is incomplete. The profile shows around 120,000 clones, around 86% of them singletons. The junction had 8 bases not matched to a gene; V was cut back by 5 bases and J by 1 base. Per germline, CDR1 MNHNY and CDR2 SVGAGI (reference sequence). The CDR3 extends over 15 amino acids. This clone was recorded a few times. Material for sequencing was PBMCs. The rearrangement joins TRBV6-6 to TRBJ2-7; 7 bases line up with TRBD1. This sequence was found in a man aged 18 to 30 in good health and CMV-seronegative. CDR3 region: CASSLGQTNSYEQYF. CDR3 bases: TGTGCCAGCAGTCTGGGACAGACCAATTCCTACGAGCAGTACTTC.